This entry lists 23 T cell receptor beta chains sequenced from one sample in a study of Graves' ophthalmopathy and Graves' hyperthyroidism. TCR beta CDR3 amplification used RNA transcripts. The first round was an RT-PCR with HTBI primers, and the second round was a multiplex PCR. TCRdb independently ran MiXCR on the multiplex PCR reads; one entry per CDR3 protein. In the table there are about 420,000 distinct CDR3 sequences, around 20% of which are singletons. The source material was peripheral blood. Source of these receptors: a woman aged 18-35 years with stable Graves' hyperthyroidism.

This clonotype has a count of ten or more. The rearrangement joins TRBV18 to TRBJ2-7; the D is unclear. The length of the CDR3 is 13 residues. Trimming took 3 bases from V and 0 from J, leaving 6 bases between them. Germline V gives CDR1 KGHSH, CDR2 LQKENI. CDR3 protein: CASSPSISYEQYF. The DNA of the CDR3 is TGTGCCAGCTCACCGTCGATCTCCTACGAGCAGTACTTC.

Ten or more counts support this clonotype. J is TRBJ2-7 and V is TRBV20-1; TRBD2 matches at 12 bases. This CDR3 region has 15 residues. With 5 bases clipped from V and 0 bases from J, the junction kept 5 bases outside the gene matches. CDR1 DFQATT and CDR2 SNEGSKA come from the germline V gene (reference sequence). The CDR3 here is CSALAGGPSSYEQYF. The CDR3 DNA reads as TGCAGTGCTCTAGCGGGAGGGCCCTCCTCCTACGAGCAGTACTTC.

This clonotype was counted many times. This rearrangement joins TRBV6-1 to TRBJ1-1; 7 bases fit TRBD1. From germline, CDR1 is MNHNS and CDR2 SASEGT. The V and J ends lost 5 bases and 0 bases, in that order; junction bases with no gene match: 3. CDR3 length: 14 residues. Here the CDR3 DNA reads TGTGCCAGCAGTAAGACAGGGCTGAACACTGAAGCTTTCTTT. It specifies CASSKTGLNTEAFF.

This clonotype was recorded at least ten times. V usage is TRBV7-2 and J usage is TRBJ1-6; 10 nucleotides align to TRBD1. The CDR3 is made up of 15 amino acids. V dropped 7 bases and J dropped 7; count of bases not matched to a gene: 7. Germline CDR1 is SGHTA and CDR2 is FQGNSA. CDR3 loop: CASIGDRGRNSPLHF. For the CDR3, the DNA is TGTGCCAGCATCGGAGACAGGGGGCGAAATTCACCCCTCCACTTT. The whole variable domain, filled in from reference TRBV7-2 and TRBJ1-6, reads GAGVSQSPSNKVTEKGKDVELRCDPISGHTALYWYRQSLGQGLEFLIYFQGNSAPDKSGLPSDRFSAERTGGSVSTLTIQRTQQEDSAVYLCASIGDRGRNSPLHFGNGTRLTVT.

This clonotype occurred many times. The chain links TRBV20-1 to TRBJ2-7; TRBD2 aligns across 7 bases. Germline CDR1 is DFQATT and CDR2 is SNEGSKA (reference sequence). This CDR3 spans 14 amino acids. The ends lost 6 bases at V and 5 bases at J; junction bases unmatched: 13. Here the CDR3 DNA reads TGCAGTGCGAACTCTGGGGGGGGTTTCGACGAGCAGTACTTC. Protein: CSANSGGGFDEQYF.

Ten or more counts support this clonotype. This chain's CDR3 is CSASEGTGYGYTF. The CDR3 nucleotides are TGCAGTGCTTCGGAGGGGACAGGCTATGGCTACACCTTC. The rearrangement joins TRBV20-1 to TRBJ1-2; 8 positions agree with TRBD1. This CDR3 region has 13 residues. V was clipped by 5 bases and J by 4 bases; unmatched bases: 6. Germline CDR1 reads DFQATT; CDR2 reads SNEGSKA (reference sequence).

This clonotype was seen many times. This chain uses TRBV7-6 with TRBJ2-2, with 10 nucleotides matching TRBD2. Germline V lookup: CDR1 SGHVS, CDR2 FNYEAQ. V was clipped by 2 bases and J by 7 bases; unmatched bases: 7. The CDR3 is 16 residues long. The DNA of the CDR3 is TGTGCCAGCAGCTTACTAGCGGGAGAACGGGACGGGGAGCTGTTTTTT. It codes for CASSLLAGERDGELFF.

V is TRBV6-1 and J is TRBJ1-2; D gene uncertain. Trimming pared 0 bases from V and 5 bases from J, leaving 13 bases between. CDR1 MNHNS and CDR2 SASEGT come from the germline V gene. The CDR3 has 15 residues. CDR3 in DNA: TGTGCCAGCAGTGAAGCGCTTCCGGGGAGATATGGCTACACCTTC. It is translated as CASSEALPGRYGYTF.

This clonotype was counted ten times or more. This rearrangement joins TRBV6-5 to TRBJ1-2; tentatively, D is TRBD1 (5 bases). The CDR3 sequence is 17 residues long. V was clipped by 2 bases and J by 7 bases, with 23 bases between them. The germline gives CDR1 MNHEY, CDR2 SVGAGI. For the CDR3, the DNA is TGTGCCAGCAGTTACACGGGACTTCGAAGTGGACCCGCTGGCTACACCTTC. As protein: CASSYTGLRSGPAGYTF.

Many counts were recorded for this clonotype. J is TRBJ1-1 and V is TRBV28; D is unresolved. The V gene's germline CDR1 is MDHEN and CDR2 SYDVKM. This CDR3 is 11 amino acids long. The V and J ends lost 4 bases and 7 bases respectively, with 7 bases between them. For the CDR3, the DNA is TGTGCCAGCAGTTCCCCAGTTGAAGCTTTCTTT. Translation gives CASSSPVEAFF.

Turning to this clonotype: A clone one base away is much larger, so this may be a read error. V usage is TRBV12-5 and J usage is TRBJ1-1; D is unclear. This CDR3 is 13 amino acids long. Germline values: CDR1 LGHNT, CDR2 FRNRAP. The CDR3 DNA follows: TGTGCTAGTGGTTTGGAGGGAGTCACTGAAGCTTGCTTT. Translating it yields CASGLEGVTEACF.

The chain uses TRBV29-1 and TRBJ1-1, with D unresolved. The CDR3 consists of 15 residues. CDR1 and CDR2 (germline): SQVTM, ANQGSEA. V dropped 6 bases and J dropped 5 bases, with 22 bases sitting between them. Here the CDR3 DNA reads TGCAGCGTGGGGATGGAGGGTGGTGGGAGTACTGAAGCTTTCTTT. This translates into CSVGMEGGGSTEAFF.

This clonotype was counted at least ten times. This sequence joins TRBV11-3 and TRBJ2-2; weak D call: TRBD2 (5 bases). CDR1 is SGHNT, CDR2 YENEEA, per germline. With 5 bases removed from V and 4 bases from J, the gap between germline ends came to 8 bases. The CDR3 is made up of 13 amino acids. CDR3 region: CASSRGSTGELFF. For the CDR3, the DNA is TGTGCCAGCAGCCGAGGGAGCACCGGGGAGCTGTTTTTT.

This clonotype was detected many times. V usage is TRBV6-1 and J usage is TRBJ2-7; 8 bases align to TRBD1. This CDR3 has 15 residues. J was trimmed by 3 bases and V by 4 bases; bases with no gene match: 8. Germline V lookup: CDR1 MNHNS, CDR2 SASEGT. The chain's CDR3 is CASSVSPGQVYEQYF. The DNA for the CDR3 is TGTGCCAGCAGTGTGTCCCCGGGACAGGTCTACGAGCAGTACTTC.

In this sample, this clonotype turned up once. The chain joins TRBV12-3 or TRBV12-4 to TRBJ1-1, with unresolved D. Trimming pared 2 bases from V and 0 bases from J, leaving 10 bases between. This CDR3 contains 15 residues. This chain's CDR3 is CASSLLSTVNTEAFF. As DNA, the CDR3 is TGTGCCAGCAGTTTACTTAGCACGGTGAACACTGAAGCTTTCTTT.

This clonotype has at least ten counts. This chain links TRBV20-1 with TRBJ2-7; D not resolved. Per the germline V gene, CDR1 is DFQATT and CDR2 is SNEGSKA (reference sequence). Trimming shortened V by 6 bases and J by 5 bases, and 11 bases separated the two germline ends. The CDR3 runs 11 residues. For the CDR3, the DNA is TGCAGTGCGCAAGCCGGGCACGAGCAGTACTTC. Translation gives CSAQAGHEQYF.

This clonotype was recorded a few times. CDR3 protein: CAISEMGQAGETQYF. In DNA, the CDR3 is TGTGCCATCAGTGAGATGGGACAGGCTGGGGAGACCCAGTACTTC. The rearrangement joins TRBV10-3 to TRBJ2-5; TRBD1 matches at 8 bases. V lost 2 bases to trimming and J lost 5 bases; unmatched junction nucleotides: 7. Germline V CDR1 and CDR2: ENHRY, SYGVKD. The CDR3 length is 15 residues.

This clonotype was seen ten or more times. The chain recombines TRBV13 with TRBJ2-5; possibly TRBD2 for D (5 bases). From germline, CDR1 is PRHDT and CDR2 FYEKMQ (reference sequence). Trimming removed 1 base from V and 5 bases from J, with 11 bases in between. The CDR3 runs to 14 residues. DNA of the CDR3: TGTGCCAGCAGCTTAGCGGGGAGAGCGGAGACCCAGTACTTC. Protein: CASSLAGRAETQYF.

This clonotype was recorded many times. CDR3 sequence (DNA): TGTGCCAGCAGTTACGGTCGGGGTGGGGGGCGATTTAACTATGGCTACACCTTC. The encoded protein is CASSYGRGGGRFNYGYTF. The chain carries TRBV6-2 or TRBV6-3 and TRBJ1-2, with a weak D call TRBD1 (6 bases). Germline lookup yields CDR1 MNHEY and CDR2 SVGEGT. The CDR3 spans 18 residues. Trimming took 2 bases from V and 1 from J, leaving 20 bases between them.

Details on this clonotype: Germline is not matched at one junction end, which may reflect a read error. The rearrangement links TRBV6-1 to TRBJ2-2; D might be TRBD1 or TRBD2, each matching 5 bases. Germline V CDR1 and CDR2: MNHNS, SASEGT. The CDR3 contains 13 residues. In DNA, the CDR3 is TGTGCCAGCAGCAGGGAGAACTCCGGGGATCTGGTTTTT. This translates into CASSRENSGDLVF.

This clonotype was picked up many times. This chain joins TRBV7-9 and TRBJ2-2; the D is unclear. V was trimmed by 5 bases and J by 5 bases, leaving 12 bases between them. The CDR3 loop spans 14 amino acids. Germline V CDR1 and CDR2: SEHNR, FQNEAQ (reference sequence). The CDR3 sequence is CASSLLGLTGELFF. The CDR3 bases are TGTGCCAGCAGCCTGCTAGGCCTTACCGGGGAGCTGTTTTTT.

This clonotype was observed at least ten times. The V call is TRBV7-2, the J call TRBJ2-5; no definite D call. V was clipped by 0 bases and J by 1 base, with 6 bases between them. Per germline, CDR1 SGHTA and CDR2 FQGNSA. This CDR3 has 14 residues. This chain's CDR3 is CASSLALPQETQYF. The DNA of the CDR3 is TGTGCCAGCAGCTTAGCCCTACCCCAAGAGACCCAGTACTTC.

This clonotype was counted many times. The CDR3 reads CATSRDFLGRGSYEQYF. CDR3 in DNA: TGTGCCACCAGCAGAGATTTTCTCGGCAGGGGCTCCTACGAGCAGTACTTC. The chain is built from TRBV15 and TRBJ2-7; possibly TRBD1 for D (6 bases). Germline CDR1 reads LNHNV; CDR2 reads YYDKDF (reference sequence). With 0 bases removed from V and 0 bases from J, the gap between germline ends came to 15 bases. The CDR3 is 17 residues long. The full variable domain, completed using reference TRBV15 and TRBJ2-7, is DAMVIQNPRYQVTQFGKPVTLSCSQTLNHNVMYWYQQKSSQAPKLLFHYYDKDFNNEADTPDNFQSRRPNTSFCFLDIRSPGLGDTAMYLCATSRDFLGRGSYEQYFGPGTRLTVT.